The clone carrying this T cell receptor beta chain was detected once. The data originate from a study of shared clonotypes between healthy human individuals. V lost 7 bases to trimming and J lost 5 bases, with 9 bases between them. Germline-derived CDR1 and CDR2 are SEHNR and FQNEAQ (reference sequence). The CDR3 is 12 amino acids. Clones were read by immunoSEQ multiplex PCR, and TCRdb kept only the in-frame ones, dropping some. The table shows over 1.4 million clones, with roughly 97% occurring only once. This clonotype was obtained from a man aged 25-45 years in good health. The V call is TRBV7-9, the J call TRBJ1-3; the D is unclear. The sequencing sample was made of naive CD4+ T cells sorted from blood. Subset here: CD45RA+ positively selected. In DNA, the CDR3 is TGTGCCAGCACGGGGTCACGAAACACCATATATTTT. This codes for CASTGSRNTIYF.